Listed below are T cell receptor beta chains from one sample, sequenced in a study of blood T cells in healthy people across ages. TCRdb called the 5' RACE reads again in MiXCR, with one record for every CDR3 protein. Altogether roughly 1,700,000 distinct CDR3 sequences are present, about 28% being singletons, with the ten largest covering roughly 8%. Source material: blood. These receptors came from a woman in her 30s in good health. The CDR3 runs from the conserved cysteine through the conserved F or W.

v_call cdr3_aa
TRBV10-1 CASSSNSGTNTPQYF
TRBV29-1 CSGQRYSDNEQFF
TRBV20-1 CSARDQQGNYGYTF
TRBV20-1 CSARDYCETDTQYF
TRBV9 CASSITSGGAGNEQFF
TRBV19 CASSLGTVKNQPQHF
TRBV13 CASTLSVPSRGTDTQYF
TRBV20-1 CSARSQGDPANEQFF
TRBV30 CAWSQGFGYGYTF
TRBV12-3/TRBV12-4 CASSSGTGTLSGANVLTF
TRBV7-2 CASSPRGTSGETQYF
TRBV3-1 CASSQKGQGSYNEQYF
TRBV19 CASSKGQGRETQYF
TRBV7-6 CASSLGTSGRGNEQFF
TRBV6-2/TRBV6-3 CASRLAGPIYEQYF
TRBV12-3/TRBV12-4 CASTFTEGRTDRDPPVSLYNEQFF
TRBV6-4 CAGGHRDNEQYF
TRBV12-3/TRBV12-4 CASRIGGSDGYTF
TRBV20-1 CSASPRGGEQYF
TRBV7-2 CASSLEGPRGTQYF
TRBV29-1 CSAKDSSYEQYF
TRBV6-1 CASSPSRNEQYF
TRBV6-1 CASTSNRGKETQYF
TRBV3-1 CASSHEGSGKLFF
TRBV20-1 CGAFRLGQETQYF
TRBV20-1 CSARDRRTNEKLFF
TRBV28 CASSQPGPQDQPQHF
TRBV12-3/TRBV12-4 CASSPSRQGQETQYF
TRBV6-2/TRBV6-3 CASSGVFEGRYEQYF
TRBV20-1 CSARAASGGQECNEQFF